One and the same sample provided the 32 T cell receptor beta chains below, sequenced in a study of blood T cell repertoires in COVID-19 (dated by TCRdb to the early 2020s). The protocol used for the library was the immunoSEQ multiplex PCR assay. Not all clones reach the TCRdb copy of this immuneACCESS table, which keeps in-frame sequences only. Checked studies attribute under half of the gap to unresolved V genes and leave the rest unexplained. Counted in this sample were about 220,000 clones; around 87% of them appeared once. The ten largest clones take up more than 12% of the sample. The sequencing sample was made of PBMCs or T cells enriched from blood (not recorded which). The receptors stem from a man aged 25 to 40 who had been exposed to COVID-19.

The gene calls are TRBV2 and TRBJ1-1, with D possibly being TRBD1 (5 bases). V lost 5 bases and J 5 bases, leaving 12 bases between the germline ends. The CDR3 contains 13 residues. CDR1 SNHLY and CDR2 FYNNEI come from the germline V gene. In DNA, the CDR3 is TGTGCCAGCAGTTCGGATCGGGGGACTGAAGCTTTCTTT. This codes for CASSSDRGTEAFF. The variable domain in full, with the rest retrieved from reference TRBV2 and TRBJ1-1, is EPEVTQTPSHQVTQMGQEVILRCVPISNHLYFYWYRQILGQKVEFLVSFYNNEISEKSEIFDDQFSVERPDGSNFTLKIRSTKLEDSAMYFCASSSDRGTEAFFGQGTRLTVV.

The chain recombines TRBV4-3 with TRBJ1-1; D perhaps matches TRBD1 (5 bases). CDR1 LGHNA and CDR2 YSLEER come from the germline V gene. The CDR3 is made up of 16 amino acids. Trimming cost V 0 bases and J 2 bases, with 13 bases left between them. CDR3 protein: CASSQDDGGGNTEAFF. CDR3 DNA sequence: TGCGCCAGCAGCCAAGATGACGGGGGAGGAAACACTGAAGCTTTCTTT.

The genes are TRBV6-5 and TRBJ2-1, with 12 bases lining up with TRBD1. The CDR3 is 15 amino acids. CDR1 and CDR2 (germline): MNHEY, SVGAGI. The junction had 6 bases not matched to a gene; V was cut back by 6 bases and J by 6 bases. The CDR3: CASRQGTGGFNEQFF. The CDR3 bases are TGTGCCAGCAGGCAAGGGACAGGGGGCTTCAATGAGCAGTTCTTC.

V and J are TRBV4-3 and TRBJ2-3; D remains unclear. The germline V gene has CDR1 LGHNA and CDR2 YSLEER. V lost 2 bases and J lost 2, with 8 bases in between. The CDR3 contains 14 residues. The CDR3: CASSQSKYTDTQYF. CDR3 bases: TGCGCCAGCAGCCAATCTAAGTACACAGATACGCAGTATTTT.

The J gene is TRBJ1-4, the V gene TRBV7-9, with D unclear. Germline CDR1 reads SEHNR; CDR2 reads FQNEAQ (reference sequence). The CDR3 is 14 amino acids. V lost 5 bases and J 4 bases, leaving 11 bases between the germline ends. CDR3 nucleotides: TGTGCCAGCAGCCGGAGGACCGATAATGAAAAACTGTTTTTT. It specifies CASSRRTDNEKLFF.

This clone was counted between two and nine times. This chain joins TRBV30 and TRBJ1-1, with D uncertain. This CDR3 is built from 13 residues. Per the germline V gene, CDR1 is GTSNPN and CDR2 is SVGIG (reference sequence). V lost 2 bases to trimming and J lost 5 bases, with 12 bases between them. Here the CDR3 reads CAWSPSGRTEAFF. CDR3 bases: TGTGCCTGGAGTCCATCGGGAAGAACTGAAGCTTTCTTT.

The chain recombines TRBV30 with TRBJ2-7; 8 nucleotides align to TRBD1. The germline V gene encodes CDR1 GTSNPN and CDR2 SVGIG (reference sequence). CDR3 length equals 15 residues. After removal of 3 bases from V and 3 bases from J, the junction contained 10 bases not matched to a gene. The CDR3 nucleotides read TGTGCCTGGAGGGCCCCGGGACAGGCCCTCTACGAGCAGTACTTC. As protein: CAWRAPGQALYEQYF.

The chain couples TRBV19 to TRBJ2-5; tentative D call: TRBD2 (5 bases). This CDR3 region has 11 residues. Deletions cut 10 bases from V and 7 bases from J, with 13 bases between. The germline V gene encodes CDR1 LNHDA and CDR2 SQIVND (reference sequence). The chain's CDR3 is CATNSRGTQYF. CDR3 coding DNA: TGTGCCACCAACTCCCGGGGGACCCAGTACTTC.

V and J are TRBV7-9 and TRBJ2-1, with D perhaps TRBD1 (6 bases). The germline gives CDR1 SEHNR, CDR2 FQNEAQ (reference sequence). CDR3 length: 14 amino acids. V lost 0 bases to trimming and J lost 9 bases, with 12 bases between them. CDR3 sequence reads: CASSLALGAGEQFF. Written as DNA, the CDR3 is TGTGCCAGCAGCTTAGCGTTGGGGGCAGGTGAGCAGTTCTTC.

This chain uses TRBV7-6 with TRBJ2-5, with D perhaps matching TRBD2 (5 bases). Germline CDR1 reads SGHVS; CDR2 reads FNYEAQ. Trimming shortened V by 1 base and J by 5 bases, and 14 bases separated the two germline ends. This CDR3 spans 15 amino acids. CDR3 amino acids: CASSLGYGSPETQYF. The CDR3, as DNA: TGTGCCAGCAGCTTAGGGTATGGGAGCCCGGAGACCCAGTACTTC. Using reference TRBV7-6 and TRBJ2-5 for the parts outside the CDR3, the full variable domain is GAGVSQSPRYKVTKRGQDVALRCDPISGHVSLYWYRQALGQGPEFLTYFNYEAQQDKSGLPNDRFSAERPEGSISTLTIQRTEQRDSAMYRCASSLGYGSPETQYFGPGTRLLVL.

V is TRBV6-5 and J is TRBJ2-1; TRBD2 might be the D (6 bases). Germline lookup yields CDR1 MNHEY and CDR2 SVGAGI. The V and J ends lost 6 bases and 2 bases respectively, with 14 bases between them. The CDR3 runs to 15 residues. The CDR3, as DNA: TGTGCCAGCAGCCGGCGGGGCGGCACCTACAATGAGCAGTTCTTC. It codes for CASSRRGGTYNEQFF.

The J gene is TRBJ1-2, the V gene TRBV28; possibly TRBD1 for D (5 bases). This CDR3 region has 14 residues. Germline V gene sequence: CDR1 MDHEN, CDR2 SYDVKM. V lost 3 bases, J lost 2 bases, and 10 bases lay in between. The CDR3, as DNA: TGTGCCAGCAGTTTTAGGGCAGGGAACTATGGCTACACCTTC. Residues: CASSFRAGNYGYTF.

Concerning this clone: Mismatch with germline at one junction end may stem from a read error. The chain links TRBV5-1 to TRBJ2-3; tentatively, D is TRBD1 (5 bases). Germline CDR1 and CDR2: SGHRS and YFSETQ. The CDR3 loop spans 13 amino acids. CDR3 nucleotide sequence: TGCGCCAGCAGCCCACGAGTCCCGGCGGACAAATTTTTT. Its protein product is CASSPRVPADKFF.

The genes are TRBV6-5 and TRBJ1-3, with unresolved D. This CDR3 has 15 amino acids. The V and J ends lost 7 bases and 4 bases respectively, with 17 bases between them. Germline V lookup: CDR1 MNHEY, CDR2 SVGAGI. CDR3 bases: TGTGCCAGCACCCAGCTGCTAGGAGCGGGAAACACCATATATTTT. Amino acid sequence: CASTQLLGAGNTIYF.

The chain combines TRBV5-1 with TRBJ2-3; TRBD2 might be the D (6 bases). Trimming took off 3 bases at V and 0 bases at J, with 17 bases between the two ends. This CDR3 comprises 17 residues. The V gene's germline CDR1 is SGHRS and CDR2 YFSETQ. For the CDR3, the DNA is TGCGCCAGCAGCTGGAGGAGGACTACCTCTAGCACAGATACGCAGTATTTT. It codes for CASSWRRTTSSTDTQYF.

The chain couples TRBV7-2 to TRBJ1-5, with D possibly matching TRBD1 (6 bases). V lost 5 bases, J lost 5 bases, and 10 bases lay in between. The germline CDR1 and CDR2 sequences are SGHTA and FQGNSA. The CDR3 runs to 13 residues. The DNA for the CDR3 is TGTGCCAGCAGCGCGGACAGCCATCAGCCCCAGCATTTT. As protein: CASSADSHQPQHF.

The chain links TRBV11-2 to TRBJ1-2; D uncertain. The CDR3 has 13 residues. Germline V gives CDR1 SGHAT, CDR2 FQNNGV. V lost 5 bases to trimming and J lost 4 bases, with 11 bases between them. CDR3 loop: CASSPQAGYGYTF. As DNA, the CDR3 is TGTGCCAGCAGCCCTCAGGCGGGCTATGGCTACACCTTC.

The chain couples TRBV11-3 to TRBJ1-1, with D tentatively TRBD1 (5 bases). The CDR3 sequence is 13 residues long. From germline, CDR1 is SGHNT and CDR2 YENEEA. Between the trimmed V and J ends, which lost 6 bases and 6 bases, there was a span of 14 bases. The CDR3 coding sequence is TGTGCCAGCAGTCGTGACAGCGGGGCTGAAGCTTTCTTT. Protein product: CASSRDSGAEAFF.

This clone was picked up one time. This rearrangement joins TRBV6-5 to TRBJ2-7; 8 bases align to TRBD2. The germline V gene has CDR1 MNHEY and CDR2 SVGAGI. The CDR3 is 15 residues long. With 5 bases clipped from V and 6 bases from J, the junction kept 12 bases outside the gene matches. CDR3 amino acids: CASSPQPSGGFEQYF. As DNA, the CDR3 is TGTGCCAGCAGTCCGCAACCAAGCGGGGGTTTCGAGCAGTACTTC.

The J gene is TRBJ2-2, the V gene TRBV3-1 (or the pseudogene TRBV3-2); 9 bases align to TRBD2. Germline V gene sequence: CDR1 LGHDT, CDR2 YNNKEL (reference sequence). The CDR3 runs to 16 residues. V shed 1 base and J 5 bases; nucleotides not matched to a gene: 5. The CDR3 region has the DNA TGTGCCAGCAGCCAAGTGCGGGGGGGCCGGACCGGGGAGCTGTTTTTT. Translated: CASSQVRGGRTGELFF.

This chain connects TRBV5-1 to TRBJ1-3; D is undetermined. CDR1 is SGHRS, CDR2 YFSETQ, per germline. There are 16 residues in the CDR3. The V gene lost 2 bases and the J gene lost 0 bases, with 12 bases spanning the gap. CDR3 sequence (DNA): TGCGCCAGCAGCTTAACAGAAAAAAACTCTGGAAACACCATATATTTT. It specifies CASSLTEKNSGNTIYF.

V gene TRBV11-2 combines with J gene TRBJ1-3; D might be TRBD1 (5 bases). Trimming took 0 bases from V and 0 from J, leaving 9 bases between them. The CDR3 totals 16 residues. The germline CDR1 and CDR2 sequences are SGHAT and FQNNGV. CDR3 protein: CASSLEVGLSGNTIYF. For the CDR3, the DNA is TGTGCCAGCAGCTTAGAGGTGGGACTCTCTGGAAACACCATATATTTT.

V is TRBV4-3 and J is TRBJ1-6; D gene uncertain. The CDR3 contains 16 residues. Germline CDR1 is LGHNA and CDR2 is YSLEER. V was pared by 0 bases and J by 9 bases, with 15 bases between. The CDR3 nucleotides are TGCGCCAGCAGCCAAGATCGGACTGGGAGTAGTTCACCCCTCCACTTT. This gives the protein CASSQDRTGSSSPLHF.

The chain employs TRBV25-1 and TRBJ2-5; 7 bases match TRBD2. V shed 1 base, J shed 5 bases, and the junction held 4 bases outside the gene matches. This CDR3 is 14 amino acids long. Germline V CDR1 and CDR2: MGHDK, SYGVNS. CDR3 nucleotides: TGTGCCAGCAGTGAATGGGGGGGTGGGGAGACCCAGTACTTC. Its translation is CASSEWGGGETQYF.

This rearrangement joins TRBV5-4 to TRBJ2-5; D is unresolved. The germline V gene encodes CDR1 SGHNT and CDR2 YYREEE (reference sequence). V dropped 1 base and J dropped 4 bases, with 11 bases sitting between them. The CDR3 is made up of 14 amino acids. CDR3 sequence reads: CASSLYPRRETQYF. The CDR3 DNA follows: TGTGCCAGCAGCTTGTACCCGAGGCGAGAGACCCAGTACTTC.

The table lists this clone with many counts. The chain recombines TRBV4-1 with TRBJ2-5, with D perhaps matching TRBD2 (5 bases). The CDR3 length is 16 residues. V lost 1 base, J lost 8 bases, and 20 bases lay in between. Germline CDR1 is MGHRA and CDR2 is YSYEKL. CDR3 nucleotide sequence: TGCGCCAGCAGCCAAGGAGGACCGGGGTACTCTAGTACCCAGTACTTC. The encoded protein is CASSQGGPGYSSTQYF.

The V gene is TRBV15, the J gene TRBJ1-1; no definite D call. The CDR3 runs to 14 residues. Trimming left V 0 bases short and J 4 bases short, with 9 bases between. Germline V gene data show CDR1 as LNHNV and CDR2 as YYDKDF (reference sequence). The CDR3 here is CATSREGRFTEAFF. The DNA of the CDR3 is TGTGCCACCAGCAGAGAAGGCAGGTTCACTGAAGCTTTCTTT. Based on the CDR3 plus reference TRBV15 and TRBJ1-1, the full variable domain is DAMVIQNPRYQVTQFGKPVTLSCSQTLNHNVMYWYQQKSSQAPKLLFHYYDKDFNNEADTPDNFQSRRPNTSFCFLDIRSPGLGDTAMYLCATSREGRFTEAFFGQGTRLTVV.

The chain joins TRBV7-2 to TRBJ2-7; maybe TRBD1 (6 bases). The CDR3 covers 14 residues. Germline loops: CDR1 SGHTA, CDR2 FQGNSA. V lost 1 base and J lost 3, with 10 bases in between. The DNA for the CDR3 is TGTGCCAGCAGCTTAGAGACAGGCTTCTACGAGCAGTACTTC. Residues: CASSLETGFYEQYF.

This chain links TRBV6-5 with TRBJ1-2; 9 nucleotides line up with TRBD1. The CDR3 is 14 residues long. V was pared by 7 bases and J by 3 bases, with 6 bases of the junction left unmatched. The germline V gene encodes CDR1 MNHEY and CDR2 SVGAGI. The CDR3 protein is CASTKRDRDYGYTF. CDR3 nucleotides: TGTGCCAGCACCAAGCGGGACAGGGACTATGGCTACACCTTC.

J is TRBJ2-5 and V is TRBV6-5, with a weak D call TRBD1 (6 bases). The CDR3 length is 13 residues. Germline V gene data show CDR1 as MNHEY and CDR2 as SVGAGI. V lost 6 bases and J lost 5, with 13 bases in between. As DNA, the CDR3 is TGTGCCAGCAGCTCAATAAGGGGGGAGACCCAGTACTTC. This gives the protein CASSSIRGETQYF.

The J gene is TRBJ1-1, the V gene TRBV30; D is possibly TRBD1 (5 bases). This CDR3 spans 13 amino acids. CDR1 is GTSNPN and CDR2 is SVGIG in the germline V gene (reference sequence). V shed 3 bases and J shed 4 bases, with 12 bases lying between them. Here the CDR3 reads CAWSAVGGTEAFF. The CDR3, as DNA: TGTGCCTGGAGCGCAGTCGGGGGCACTGAAGCTTTCTTT.

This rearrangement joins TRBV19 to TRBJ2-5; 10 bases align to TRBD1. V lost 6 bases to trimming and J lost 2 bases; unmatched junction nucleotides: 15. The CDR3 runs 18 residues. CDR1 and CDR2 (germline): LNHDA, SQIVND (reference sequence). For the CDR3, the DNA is TGTGCCAGTAGCCTCCTTGGGGGGACAGGGGAATTTCAAGAGACCCAGTACTTC. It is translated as CASSLLGGTGEFQETQYF.